These 25 T cell receptor beta chains came from one sample sequenced in a study of cytomegalovirus exposure and HLA in healthy donors. PCR used 60 Vbeta primers and 13 Jbeta primers. TCRdb keeps only in-frame clones here, not all; method: immunoSEQ multiplex PCR. The profile covers some 150,000 clones, with roughly 85% appearing a single time and approximately 6.3% taken by the ten largest. Sequenced input: PBMCs. The receptors here all came from a man aged 35 to 55 in good health and CMV-seropositive.

As to this clone: The same CDR3 also results from other DNA sequences found in this sample. The chain is built from TRBV5-1 and TRBJ2-7, with 11 positions matching TRBD1. CDR1 is SGHRS, CDR2 YFSETQ, per germline. Germline trimming cut 3 bases from V and 3 bases from J; bases unmatched to any gene: 2. The length of the CDR3 is 14 residues. Here the CDR3 DNA reads TGCGCCAGCAGCTCCGGGACAGGGGGCTACGAGCAGTACTTC. Translated, it gives CASSSGTGGYEQYF. Supplemented by reference TRBV5-1 and TRBJ2-7, the full variable domain reads KAGVTQTPRYLIKTRGQQVTLSCSPISGHRSVSWYQQTPGQGLQFLFEYFSETQRNKGNFPGRFSGRQFSNSRSEMNVSTLELGDSALYLCASSSGTGGYEQYFGPGTRLTVT.

The chain employs TRBV29-1 and TRBJ2-2; no firm D call. CDR3 length: 14 residues. The V gene's germline CDR1 is SQVTM and CDR2 ANQGSEA. The ends were cut back, 3 bases at V and 3 bases at J, with 11 bases in the middle. This CDR3 is CSVDARQHTGELFF. The CDR3 bases are TGCAGCGTTGATGCCAGGCAACACACCGGGGAGCTGTTTTTT.

V usage is TRBV19 and J usage is TRBJ1-3; perhaps TRBD1 as D (6 bases). The CDR3 is 15 residues long. V was trimmed by 6 bases and J by 0 bases, leaving 12 bases between them. Per germline, CDR1 LNHDA and CDR2 SQIVND (reference sequence). The CDR3 loop reads CASRLGQISGNTIYF. The CDR3 DNA follows: TGTGCCAGTAGACTGGGACAAATCTCTGGAAACACCATATATTTT.

DNA of the CDR3: TGCGCCAGCACCCTGGACGGGGGTGGGATCTACAATGAGCAGTTCTTC. This encodes CASTLDGGGIYNEQFF. The chain has TRBV5-1 and TRBJ2-1, with TRBD2 as a possible D gene (6 bases). CDR3 length: 16 amino acids. Trimming took off 6 bases at V and 3 bases at J, with 19 bases between the two ends. Germline V gene data show CDR1 as SGHRS and CDR2 as YFSETQ.

V usage is TRBV20-1 and J usage is TRBJ2-1, with D uncertain. The germline V gene has CDR1 DFQATT and CDR2 SNEGSKA (reference sequence). CDR3 length: 11 residues. V was cut by 8 bases and J by 1 base, with 6 bases left in between. In DNA form, the CDR3 reads TGCAGTCCACTATCCTACAATGAGCAGTTCTTC. Its translation: CSPLSYNEQFF.

The chain combines TRBV5-4 with TRBJ2-5, with TRBD1 matching 9 bases. The closer fit of TRBJ2-7 to the DNA end suggests the J call may be wrong. Germline CDR1 and CDR2: SGHNT and YYREEE (reference sequence). The CDR3 has 16 residues. The CDR3 DNA reads as TGTGCCAGCAGCTTGGGGGGTACAGGGGGCTTCTACGAGCAGTACTTC. Protein sequence: CASSLGGTGGFYEQYF.

As for this clone: An end of the junction differs from the germline gene, which may be a read error. The rearrangement uses TRBV6-4 and TRBJ2-4, with TRBD2 matching over 9 bases. Germline CDR1 reads MRHNA; CDR2 reads SNTAGT. CDR3 size: 17 residues. The CDR3 protein is CASSLLAGARVKNSQYF. CDR3 nucleotides: TGTGCCAGCAGCCTCTTAGCGGGAGCACGGGTCAAAAACAGTCAGTACTTC.

The V gene is TRBV27, the J gene TRBJ2-1; 8 positions agree with TRBD1. The V segment lost 5 bases and the J segment 8 bases; nucleotides outside the gene matches: 5. CDR1 is MNHEY, CDR2 SMNVEV, per germline (reference sequence). The CDR3 contains 13 residues. The CDR3 loop reads CASSRTGSDEQFF. CDR3 bases: TGTGCCAGCAGTCGGACAGGGAGCGATGAGCAGTTCTTC.

V and J are TRBV27 and TRBJ2-7; maybe TRBD2 (5 bases). Germline CDR1 is MNHEY and CDR2 is SMNVEV (reference sequence). Trimming took off 9 bases at V and 2 bases at J, with 14 bases between the two ends. The CDR3 length is 13 residues. The DNA of the CDR3 is TGTGCCAGGCGGGCAGGACTTACCTACGAGCAGTACTTC. Translated: CARRAGLTYEQYF.

Concerning this clone: The junction does not match germline at one end; this may be a read error. The CDR3 spells CATSMNSGANGLTF. CDR3 sequence (DNA): TGTGCCACCAGCATGAACTCTGGGGCCAACGGCCTGACTTTC. The V and J genes are TRBV15 and TRBJ2-6; TRBD1 might be the D (5 bases). Germline V lookup: CDR1 LNHNV, CDR2 YYDKDF (reference sequence). The CDR3 extends over 14 amino acids. Complete variable domain (other parts from reference TRBV15 and TRBJ2-6): DAMVIQNPRYQVTQFGKPVTLSCSQTLNHNVMYWYQQKSSQAPKLLFHYYDKDFNNEADTPDNFQSRRPNTSFCFLDIRSPGLGDTAMYLCATSMNSGANGLTFGAGSRLTVL.

The table lists this clone with a count of one. This chain connects TRBV5-1 to TRBJ1-3; 7 bases line up with TRBD1. Germline CDR1 and CDR2: SGHRS and YFSETQ. The CDR3 covers 16 residues. Trimming removed 5 bases from V and 0 bases from J; junction bases left unmatched: 8. CDR3 sequence: CASSEQGPSSGNTIYF. As DNA, the CDR3 is TGCGCCAGCAGTGAACAGGGGCCCAGCTCTGGAAACACCATATATTTT.

Comment on this clone: This same CDR3 is encoded by further DNA sequences in the sample. CDR3 protein: CASSQSQGAREQYF. The DNA for the CDR3 is TGCGCCAGCAGCCAGTCCCAGGGGGCGCGGGAGCAGTACTTC. The chain is built from TRBV4-1 and TRBJ2-7, with TRBD1 matching over 8 bases. Germline CDR1 is MGHRA and CDR2 is YSYEKL. V lost 3 bases to trimming and J lost 7 bases; unmatched junction nucleotides: 8. The CDR3 is 14 residues long.

Only a few counts were recorded for this clone. This chain links TRBV6-1 with TRBJ2-5, with 9 bases identical to TRBD2. The germline gives CDR1 MNHNS, CDR2 SASEGT. This CDR3 comprises 15 residues. Losses at the gene ends were 0 bases for V and 4 bases for J; bases not matched to a gene: 3. For the CDR3, the DNA is TGTGCCAGCAGTGAAGCGGTAGCGGGAGTAGAGACCCAGTACTTC. Its protein is CASSEAVAGVETQYF.

The V call is TRBV6-1, the J call TRBJ1-1; tentatively, D is TRBD1 (5 bases). V was trimmed by 7 bases and J by 5 bases, leaving 17 bases between them. Germline V gene sequence: CDR1 MNHNS, CDR2 SASEGT. There are 14 residues in the CDR3. In DNA form, the CDR3 reads TGTGCCAGCATCCCGGACACCGGTGGGACTGAAGCTTTCTTT. This encodes CASIPDTGGTEAFF.

The chain couples TRBV11-2 to TRBJ2-6; tentatively, D is TRBD2 (5 bases). The germline CDR1 and CDR2 sequences are SGHAT and FQNNGV. This CDR3 region has 15 residues. V was pared by 3 bases and J by 6 bases, with 12 bases between. CDR3 nucleotides: TGTGCCAGCAGCTTTGGAAGGACTTTGGCCAACGTCCTGACTTTC. Translating it yields CASSFGRTLANVLTF.

A few counts support this clone. The V gene is TRBV12-5, the J gene TRBJ2-2, with a tentative D call TRBD2 (5 bases). Trimming stripped 6 bases from V and 1 base from J, with 6 bases between. Germline V gene lookup returns CDR1 LGHNT and CDR2 FRNRAP. The CDR3 runs to 13 residues. CDR3 in amino acids: CASGRENTGELFF. The CDR3 DNA reads TGTGCTAGTGGACGGGAGAACACCGGGGAGCTGTTTTTT.

V gene TRBV2 combines with J gene TRBJ2-7; TRBD1 agrees at 12 bases. The J segment lost 0 bases and the V segment lost 6 bases, leaving 12 bases of the junction unmatched. The CDR3 extends over 18 amino acids. Germline V gene lookup returns CDR1 SNHLY and CDR2 FYNNEI. The CDR3 protein is CASSPGTGGGVGSYEQYF. Here the CDR3 DNA reads TGTGCCAGCAGCCCCGGGACAGGGGGCGGTGTAGGCTCCTACGAGCAGTACTTC.

This chain joins TRBV18 and TRBJ2-1; D call uncertain. The CDR3 has 16 residues. V was pared by 0 bases and J by 6 bases, with 15 bases between. From germline, CDR1 is KGHSH and CDR2 LQKENI. The CDR3 DNA reads as TGTGCCAGCTCACCACCGGCAGTAACACACGCCAATGAGCAGTTCTTC. This translates into CASSPPAVTHANEQFF.

The chain is built from TRBV5-6 and TRBJ1-2, with D perhaps TRBD1 (6 bases). This CDR3 has 16 amino acids. Trimming pared 3 bases from V and 7 bases from J, leaving 22 bases between. Germline loops: CDR1 SGHDT, CDR2 YYEEEE. CDR3 bases: TGTGCCAGCAGCTCCTCAGGGGCCGCTTCCCCTTTTGGCTACACCTTC. Protein sequence: CASSSSGAASPFGYTF.

V and J are TRBV19 and TRBJ1-5; D might be TRBD1 (6 bases). Trimming pared 3 bases from V and 0 bases from J, leaving 6 bases between. Germline values: CDR1 LNHDA, CDR2 SQIVND (reference sequence). The length of the CDR3 is 14 residues. The chain's CDR3 is CASSMTGSNQPQHF. The DNA of the CDR3 is TGTGCCAGTAGTATGACAGGTAGCAATCAGCCCCAGCATTTT.

This clone occurred once. The chain recombines TRBV9 with TRBJ2-5, with 7 nucleotides matching TRBD2. The CDR3 is made up of 15 amino acids. J was trimmed by 3 bases and V by 4 bases; bases with no gene match: 9. CDR1 and CDR2 from the germline V gene are SGDLS and YYNGEE. The DNA of the CDR3 is TGTGCCAGCAGCCCCCAATGGGCGGGAGAAGAGACCCAGTACTTC. Amino acid sequence: CASSPQWAGEETQYF.

CDR3 loop: CATQAGGIRTGELFF. The CDR3 DNA follows: TGTGCCACCCAAGCGGGAGGGATTCGTACCGGGGAGCTGTTTTTT. V and J are TRBV10-3 and TRBJ2-2; TRBD2 agrees at 10 bases. The germline V gene encodes CDR1 ENHRY and CDR2 SYGVKD. The CDR3 has 15 residues. Trimming took 10 bases from V and 5 from J; bases not matched to a gene: 10.

This clone was picked up a small number of times. The chain recombines TRBV2 with TRBJ2-7; 7 nucleotides match TRBD1. Germline V gene data show CDR1 as SNHLY and CDR2 as FYNNEI. The CDR3 spans 15 residues. V was clipped by 7 bases and J by 7 bases; unmatched bases: 16. The CDR3 spells CASTGVVTGTGEQYF. The CDR3 DNA reads TGTGCCAGCACCGGAGTCGTGACAGGGACCGGGGAGCAGTACTTC. Supplemented by reference TRBV2 and TRBJ2-7, the full variable domain reads EPEVTQTPSHQVTQMGQEVILRCVPISNHLYFYWYRQILGQKVEFLVSFYNNEISEKSEIFDDQFSVERPDGSNFTLKIRSTKLEDSAMYFCASTGVVTGTGEQYFGPGTRLTVT.

The chain has TRBV2 and TRBJ2-1; tentative D call: TRBD2 (5 bases). CDR1 is SNHLY, CDR2 FYNNEI, per germline. V was cut by 6 bases and J by 2 bases, with 8 bases left in between. The CDR3 consists of 13 residues. In DNA form, the CDR3 reads TGTGCCAGCAGGGAGACTACCTACAATGAGCAGTTCTTC. Translating gives CASRETTYNEQFF.

J is TRBJ2-7 and V is TRBV4-1; unclear D gene. The CDR3 is 15 amino acids. Germline V gene sequence: CDR1 MGHRA, CDR2 YSYEKL. The germline V and J ends were trimmed by 0 bases and 2 bases, with 11 bases remaining between them. The CDR3 loop reads CASSQDRVAAYEQYF. The CDR3 nucleotides read TGCGCCAGCAGCCAAGATCGGGTTGCAGCCTACGAGCAGTACTTC.